The 19 T cell receptor beta chains below come from one sample, sequenced in a study of Graves' ophthalmopathy and Graves' hyperthyroidism. RNA transcripts yielded amplified TCR beta CDR3 regions. Amplification began with first-round RT-PCR using HTBI primers, then second-round multiplex PCR was performed. TCRdb independently ran MiXCR on the multiplex PCR reads; one entry per CDR3 protein. The data show some 350,000 distinct CDR3 sequences, with about 17% seen just once and roughly 2.3% held by the top ten. Source material: peripheral blood. The receptors were gathered from an adult woman with stable Graves' hyperthyroidism.

This clonotype was counted at least ten times. The rearrangement uses TRBV30 and TRBJ1-1; D unclear. The CDR3 consists of 12 residues. The germline V gene has CDR1 GTSNPN and CDR2 SVGIG (reference sequence). V dropped 3 bases and J dropped 0 bases, with 5 bases sitting between them. This CDR3 is CAWRFLNTEAFF. CDR3 nucleotide sequence: TGTGCCTGGAGGTTCTTGAACACTGAAGCTTTCTTT.

In this sample, this clonotype turned up many times. The DNA of the CDR3 is TGCGCCAGCAGCTTGGACCCCGAACAGTCGGCCTACGAGCAGTACTTC. It is translated as CASSLDPEQSAYEQYF. This chain uses TRBV5-1 with TRBJ2-7; D is undetermined. V was pared by 0 bases and J by 2 bases, with 15 bases between. The germline V gene encodes CDR1 SGHRS and CDR2 YFSETQ. This CDR3 comprises 16 residues. Full variable domain (missing parts from reference TRBV5-1 and TRBJ2-7): KAGVTQTPRYLIKTRGQQVTLSCSPISGHRSVSWYQQTPGQGLQFLFEYFSETQRNKGNFPGRFSGRQFSNSRSEMNVSTLELGDSALYLCASSLDPEQSAYEQYFGPGTRLTVT.

V is TRBV20-1 and J is TRBJ2-2; TRBD2 matches 7 bases. Germline assignment: CDR1 DFQATT and CDR2 SNEGSKA (reference sequence). The CDR3 contains 16 residues. V was pared by 4 bases and J by 2 bases, with 10 bases of the junction left unmatched. CDR3 bases: TGCAGTGCTAAAAACACCGGGACTACTAACACCGGGGAGCTGTTTTTT. Protein: CSAKNTGTTNTGELFF.

This clonotype has ten or more counts. Written as DNA, the CDR3 is TGTGCCAGCAGTCAGGGTTTGAACACTGAAGCTTTCTTT. Its translation: CASSQGLNTEAFF. The genes are TRBV3-1 and TRBJ1-1, with a possible D match to TRBD1 (5 bases). There are 13 residues in the CDR3. Germline loops: CDR1 LGHDT, CDR2 YNNKEL (reference sequence). V was clipped by 6 bases and J by 0 bases, with 8 bases between them.

This clonotype was picked up many times. V and J are TRBV11-1 and TRBJ2-7; tentatively, D is TRBD2 (7 bases). CDR1 and CDR2 (germline): SGHAT, FQDESV (reference sequence). CDR3 length: 16 residues. With 7 bases removed from V and 5 bases from J, the gap between germline ends came to 24 bases. CDR3 region: CASTSGDGGRNDEQYF. The CDR3 DNA follows: TGTGCCAGCACCTCAGGGGATGGCGGGAGAAACGACGAGCAGTACTTC.

This clonotype was recorded many times. The chain links TRBV27 to TRBJ1-2; 10 bases line up with TRBD1. This CDR3 spans 15 amino acids. Losses at the gene ends were 7 bases for V and 2 bases for J; bases not matched to a gene: 7. From germline, CDR1 is MNHEY and CDR2 SMNVEV (reference sequence). CDR3 sequence reads: CASTLSGQGNYGYTF. For the CDR3, the DNA is TGTGCCAGCACATTATCGGGACAGGGGAACTATGGCTACACCTTC.

This sequence joins TRBV28 and TRBJ1-2, with no clear D. The CDR3 length is 13 residues. The V end lost 3 bases, the J end lost 3 bases, and 8 bases lay between the germline ends. From germline, CDR1 is MDHEN and CDR2 SYDVKM. CDR3 DNA sequence: TGTGCCAGCAGTTTTGGGAGGGACTATGGCTACACCTTC. This sequence encodes CASSFGRDYGYTF.

A few counts support this clonotype. This chain uses TRBV5-1 with TRBJ1-5, with D possibly matching TRBD1 (6 bases). Germline CDR1 reads SGHRS; CDR2 reads YFSETQ. There are 15 residues in the CDR3. The V gene lost 4 bases and the J gene lost 6 bases, with 17 bases spanning the gap. CDR3 region: CASSLSGALGQPQHF. Here the CDR3 DNA reads TGCGCCAGCAGCCTGTCGGGGGCCTTGGGTCAGCCCCAGCATTTT. Supplemented by reference TRBV5-1 and TRBJ1-5, the full variable domain reads KAGVTQTPRYLIKTRGQQVTLSCSPISGHRSVSWYQQTPGQGLQFLFEYFSETQRNKGNFPGRFSGRQFSNSRSEMNVSTLELGDSALYLCASSLSGALGQPQHFGDGTRLSIL.

The sample holds many counts of this clonotype. The rearrangement links TRBV12-3 or TRBV12-4 to TRBJ2-7; TRBD1 matches 9 bases. The V segment lost 3 bases and the J segment 6 bases; nucleotides outside the gene matches: 3. CDR3 size: 13 residues. CDR3 residues: CASSFGTGSEQYF. The CDR3 DNA reads as TGTGCCAGCAGTTTTGGGACAGGGTCCGAGCAGTACTTC.

The chain is built from TRBV30 and TRBJ2-7; TRBD1 is a possible D gene (5 bases). Trimming removed 6 bases from V and 2 bases from J, with 14 bases in between. Germline-derived CDR1 and CDR2 are GTSNPN and SVGIG (reference sequence). The CDR3 covers 13 residues. DNA for the CDR3: TGTGCCTGCCAAAAGGGGTTGGCCTACGAGCAGTACTTC. It codes for CACQKGLAYEQYF.

This clonotype appeared a few times. This chain uses TRBV4-1 with TRBJ2-7; no definite D call. The CDR3 has 15 amino acids. Germline V CDR1 and CDR2: MGHRA, YSYEKL. Trimming removed 4 bases at V and 4 bases at J, with 17 bases between. The CDR3 region has the DNA TGCGCCAGCAGCCTGTTGGACGGCTTGTGGTACGAGCAGTACTTC. It encodes CASSLLDGLWYEQYF.

The genes are TRBV9 and TRBJ2-5, with 8 bases matching TRBD1. Germline V gene data show CDR1 as SGDLS and CDR2 as YYNGEE. The CDR3 is made up of 15 amino acids. Losses at the gene ends were 0 bases for V and 5 bases for J; bases not matched to a gene: 6. The CDR3 coding sequence is TGTGCCAGCAGCGTAGGGGGACAGGACGGGGAGACCCAGTACTTC. Translating it yields CASSVGGQDGETQYF.

The rearrangement links TRBV7-9 to TRBJ2-7, with D possibly called TRBD1 or TRBD2 (5 bases each). V was pared by 6 bases and J by 3 bases, with 12 bases between. Looked up from germline, CDR1 is SEHNR and CDR2 is FQNEAQ (reference sequence). The CDR3 totals 13 residues. The CDR3 loop is CASRGTGLYEQYF. CDR3 DNA: TGTGCCAGCAGGGGGACGGGGCTCTACGAGCAGTACTTC.

Turning to this clonotype: One junction end disagrees with the germline gene, perhaps due to a read error. This chain uses TRBV20-1 with TRBJ2-7, with TRBD2 as a possible D gene (5 bases). This CDR3 has 14 amino acids. The germline CDR1 and CDR2 sequences are DFQATT and SNEGSKA (reference sequence). CDR3 sequence (DNA): TGCAGTGCTAGAGATGGGAGTAACTCCTGCGAGCAGTACTTC. It yields the protein CSARDGSNSCEQYF.

This clonotype was picked up many times. The V gene is TRBV4-1, the J gene TRBJ2-7, with D perhaps TRBD2 (5 bases). Germline V lookup: CDR1 MGHRA, CDR2 YSYEKL. The CDR3 spans 15 residues. V lost 1 base and J 5 bases, leaving 15 bases between the germline ends. As DNA, the CDR3 is TGCGCCAGCAGCCAAGTACCTACTAGTTCCCACGAGCAGTACTTC. This translates into CASSQVPTSSHEQYF.

The chain employs TRBV6-2 or TRBV6-3 and TRBJ2-1; a possible D gene is TRBD1 (9 bases). V shed 0 bases and J shed 7 bases, with 31 bases lying between them. The CDR3 totals 21 residues. Germline lookup yields CDR1 MNHEY and CDR2 SVGEGT. The CDR3 here is CASSYSGSGQGMREVVNEQFF. The CDR3 nucleotides read TGTGCCAGCAGTTACTCGGGGTCCGGACAGGGGATGCGGGAGGTTGTAAATGAGCAGTTCTTC.

In this sample, this clonotype turned up many times. This chain links TRBV12-3 or TRBV12-4 with TRBJ1-1; no reliable D call. CDR3 size: 14 residues. V lost 6 bases and J 4 bases, leaving 15 bases between the germline ends. The CDR3 bases are TGTGCCAGCAGACCGACTGGAGATGGCACTGAAGCTTTCTTT. Protein product: CASRPTGDGTEAFF.

This clonotype was observed at least ten times. The chain's CDR3 is CASSSFRDHSGNTIYF. The CDR3 bases are TGTGCCAGCAGTAGCTTCCGGGACCACTCTGGAAACACCATATATTTT. The gene calls are TRBV28 and TRBJ1-3; perhaps TRBD1 as D (5 bases). The CDR3 length is 16 residues. Germline V lookup: CDR1 MDHEN, CDR2 SYDVKM. The V and J ends lost 5 bases and 0 bases respectively, with 14 bases between them.

This clonotype was seen at least ten times. This chain joins TRBV12-3 or TRBV12-4 and TRBJ2-7; 7 bases match TRBD2. V lost 5 bases, J lost 2 bases, and 9 bases stayed unmatched. The CDR3 is 15 amino acids. CDR3 loop: CASSAQMGGAYEQYF. CDR3 coding DNA: TGTGCCAGCAGTGCACAGATGGGGGGGGCCTACGAGCAGTACTTC.